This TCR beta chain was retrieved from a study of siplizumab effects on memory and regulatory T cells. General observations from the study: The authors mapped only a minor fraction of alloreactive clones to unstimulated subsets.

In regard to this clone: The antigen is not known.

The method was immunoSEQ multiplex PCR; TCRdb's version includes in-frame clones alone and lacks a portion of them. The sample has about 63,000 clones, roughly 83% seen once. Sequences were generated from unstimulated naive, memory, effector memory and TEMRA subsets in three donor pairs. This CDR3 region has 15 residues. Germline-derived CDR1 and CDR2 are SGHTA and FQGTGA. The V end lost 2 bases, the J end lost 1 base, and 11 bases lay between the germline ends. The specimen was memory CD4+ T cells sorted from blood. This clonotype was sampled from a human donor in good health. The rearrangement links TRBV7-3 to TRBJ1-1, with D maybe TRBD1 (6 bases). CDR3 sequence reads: CASSLSRGQNTEAFF. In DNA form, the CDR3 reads TGTGCCAGCAGCTTATCCCGGGGACAGAACACTGAAGCTTTCTTT.